These 21 T cell receptor beta chains came from one sample sequenced in a study of blood T cell repertoires in COVID-19. The assay was immunoSEQ multiplex PCR, and TCRdb's table has in-frame clones only and misses some. Of around 450,000 clones in the sample, more than 85% are singletons; the top ten hold about 4.5%. The material sequenced was peripheral blood. The receptors here all came from a woman aged 25 to 39 with acute or convalescent COVID-19.

The gene calls are TRBV4-1 and TRBJ2-2, with a tentative D call TRBD1 (6 bases). This CDR3 comprises 15 residues. Trimming left V 4 bases short and J 4 bases short, with 13 bases between. The germline V gene encodes CDR1 MGHRA and CDR2 YSYEKL. The CDR3, as DNA: TGCGCCAGCAGCCCGTACAGGGTTGGCACCGGGGAGCTGTTTTTT. Translating it yields CASSPYRVGTGELFF.

The rearrangement links TRBV6-5 to TRBJ2-2; tentatively, D is TRBD2 (7 bases). Trimming removed 10 bases at V and 4 bases at J, with 16 bases between. The CDR3 has 14 amino acids. CDR1 MNHEY and CDR2 SVGAGI come from the germline V gene. The CDR3 spells CATNREGSTGELFF. DNA for the CDR3: TGTGCCACCAACAGGGAGGGTAGCACCGGGGAGCTGTTTTTT.

Concerning this clone itself: Other DNA sequences within the sample encode an identical CDR3. The V call is TRBV12-3 or TRBV12-4, the J call TRBJ1-2; D gene uncertain. This CDR3 contains 13 residues. Trimming pared 3 bases from V and 4 bases from J, leaving 9 bases between. The CDR3 DNA reads as TGTGCCAGCAGTTTGCGGCGGGTCTATGGCTACACCTTC. Amino acids: CASSLRRVYGYTF.

In this sample, this clone turned up a few times. The same CDR3 is also encoded by other DNA sequences in this sample. The chain couples TRBV10-3 to TRBJ1-5; D may be TRBD1 (5 bases). Germline assignment: CDR1 ENHRY and CDR2 SYGVKD. The CDR3 spans 14 residues. Trimming removed 4 bases at V and 7 bases at J, with 14 bases between. CDR3 loop: CAISVDMGGQPQHF. The CDR3 bases are TGTGCCATCAGTGTGGACATGGGAGGCCAGCCCCAGCATTTT.

The J gene is TRBJ2-5, the V gene TRBV28; no clear D. Between the trimmed V and J ends, which lost 6 bases and 4 bases, there was a span of 24 bases. The CDR3 is 17 residues long. Germline CDR1 MDHEN, CDR2 SYDVKM. The CDR3 region is CASSPNAGLPHGETQYF. The CDR3 DNA reads TGTGCCAGCAGCCCGAACGCAGGCCTCCCCCACGGAGAGACCCAGTACTTC.

The rearrangement joins TRBV5-1 to TRBJ1-5; unclear D gene. Germline assignment: CDR1 SGHRS and CDR2 YFSETQ. Trimming cost V 0 bases and J 2 bases, with 6 bases left between them. The CDR3 runs to 14 residues. CDR3 in amino acids: CASSLAGGNQPQHF. The CDR3 DNA reads as TGCGCCAGCAGCTTGGCCGGGGGCAATCAGCCCCAGCATTTT.

V gene TRBV29-1 combines with J gene TRBJ2-5, with D possibly matching TRBD2 (5 bases). The CDR3 totals 12 residues. Germline CDR1 reads SQVTM; CDR2 reads ANQGSEA. Trimming left V 5 bases short and J 5 bases short, with 12 bases between. CDR3 sequence: CSVFSGGETQYF. The CDR3 nucleotides are TGCAGCGTTTTTTCCGGCGGGGAGACCCAGTACTTC. Full variable domain (outside the CDR3, taken from reference TRBV29-1 and TRBJ2-5): SAVISQKPSRDICQRGTSLTIQCQVDSQVTMMFWYRQQPGQSLTLIATANQGSEATYESGFVIDKFPISRPNLTFSTLTVSNMSPEDSSIYLCSVFSGGETQYFGPGTRLLVL.

The J gene is TRBJ1-1, the V gene TRBV5-1, with TRBD1 identical over 8 bases. V shed 4 bases, J shed 2 bases, and the junction held 10 bases outside the gene matches. The CDR3 contains 16 residues. Germline CDR1 and CDR2: SGHRS and YFSETQ. The CDR3 nucleotides are TGCGCCAGCAGCCTACTGCTTGGGACAGGTAACACTGAAGCTTTCTTT. It translates to CASSLLLGTGNTEAFF.

The genes are TRBV7-9 and TRBJ2-5; the D is unclear. The germline V and J ends were trimmed by 10 bases and 2 bases, with 14 bases remaining between them. Germline V gene lookup returns CDR1 SEHNR and CDR2 FQNEAQ (reference sequence). The CDR3 is 13 residues long. The CDR3 bases are TGTGCCACCCAGCCAGCGCAGCAAGAGACCCAGTACTTC. Its translation is CATQPAQQETQYF.

V usage is TRBV6-5 and J usage is TRBJ1-1, with D maybe TRBD1 (6 bases). CDR3 size: 14 residues. In germline, CDR1 is MNHEY, CDR2 SVGAGI. V was trimmed by 6 bases and J by 4 bases, leaving 15 bases between them. DNA of the CDR3: TGTGCCAGCAGATTCACAGGGTCGGGCACTGAAGCTTTCTTT. Translated: CASRFTGSGTEAFF.

This clone was seen just once. This sequence joins TRBV10-3 and TRBJ2-1, with 8 bases identical to TRBD1. V dropped 6 bases and J dropped 8; count of bases not matched to a gene: 6. This CDR3 spans 13 amino acids. Per germline, CDR1 ENHRY and CDR2 SYGVKD. As DNA, the CDR3 is TGTGCCATCAGCCCTGGACAGGGCGATGAGCAGTTCTTC. It is translated as CAISPGQGDEQFF.

The CDR3 nucleotides read TGTGCCAGCAGCTCCACCACAGGGGAGACCTACGAGCAGTACTTC. Amino acids: CASSSTTGETYEQYF. V usage is TRBV7-9 and J usage is TRBJ2-7; 7 nucleotides match TRBD1. Germline V lookup: CDR1 SEHNR, CDR2 FQNEAQ (reference sequence). There are 15 residues in the CDR3. The junction had 8 bases not matched to a gene; V was cut back by 4 bases and J by 2 bases.

The chain combines TRBV27 with TRBJ1-4; 9 bases map to TRBD1. In germline, CDR1 is MNHEY, CDR2 SMNVEV (reference sequence). With V trimmed by 7 bases and J by 7 bases, 10 bases remained unmatched. The CDR3 is 15 amino acids. The CDR3 DNA sequence: TGTGCCAGCAAAAGGGGACAGGGATGGGGTGAAAAACTGTTTTTT. As protein: CASKRGQGWGEKLFF.

The table lists this clone with a count of one. This CDR3 reads CASSSLAGMLNEQFF. In DNA, the CDR3 is TGTGCCAGCAGCTCCCTAGCGGGGATGCTGAATGAGCAGTTCTTC. The gene calls are TRBV7-3 and TRBJ2-1, with 9 bases fitting TRBD2. The junction had 8 bases not matched to a gene; V was cut back by 4 bases and J by 7 bases. Germline lookup yields CDR1 SGHTA and CDR2 FQGTGA. This CDR3 region has 15 residues.

This clone was seen a handful of times. The chain couples TRBV11-2 to TRBJ2-7; D may be TRBD2 (5 bases). V was cut by 4 bases and J by 2 bases, with 15 bases left in between. This CDR3 region has 15 residues. From germline, CDR1 is SGHAT and CDR2 FQNNGV. CDR3 loop: CASSYVGVVAYEQYF. The CDR3 nucleotides are TGTGCCAGCAGCTACGTCGGGGTAGTAGCCTACGAGCAGTACTTC.

The chain recombines TRBV11-2 with TRBJ2-1; 8 bases are shared with TRBD1. This CDR3 region has 15 residues. V lost 3 bases to trimming and J lost 5 bases; unmatched junction nucleotides: 6. Germline CDR1 reads SGHAT; CDR2 reads FQNNGV. The DNA of the CDR3 is TGTGCCAGCAGCTTCCCCGGGACAGGAGACAATGAGCAGTTCTTC. Translating gives CASSFPGTGDNEQFF.

This clone appeared a single time. The chain combines TRBV30 with TRBJ1-6, with D perhaps matching TRBD1 (5 bases). CDR3 length: 13 amino acids. Trimming shortened V by 5 bases and J by 10 bases, and 15 bases separated the two germline ends. Germline CDR1 reads GTSNPN; CDR2 reads SVGIG (reference sequence). CDR3 nucleotides: TGTGCCTGGGTTTTGGGGACTGGGTCACCCCTCCACTTT. This sequence encodes CAWVLGTGSPLHF.

The sample holds a few counts of this clone. The rearrangement joins TRBV5-1 to TRBJ1-2; 7 bases line up with TRBD1. This CDR3 region has 18 residues. Germline values: CDR1 SGHRS, CDR2 YFSETQ. The junction had 14 bases not matched to a gene; V was cut back by 1 base and J by 2 bases. This CDR3 is CASSLTGESFNRNYGYTF. The CDR3 bases are TGCGCCAGCAGCTTGACAGGGGAAAGTTTTAATCGAAACTATGGCTACACCTTC.

The chain joins TRBV9 to TRBJ1-2, with D possibly matching TRBD1 (5 bases). Trimming cost V 3 bases and J 8 bases, with 17 bases left between them. This CDR3 has 14 amino acids. Germline V CDR1 and CDR2: SGDLS, YYNGEE. The CDR3 loop reads CASSGTPLVSGYTF. The CDR3 nucleotides are TGTGCCAGCAGCGGGACACCGTTGGTTTCCGGCTACACCTTC.

V and J are TRBV7-9 and TRBJ2-2, with 8 bases lining up with TRBD1. The junction had 17 bases not matched to a gene; V was cut back by 5 bases and J by 9 bases. Per the germline V gene, CDR1 is SEHNR and CDR2 is FQNEAQ (reference sequence). The CDR3 totals 17 residues. The DNA of the CDR3 is TGTGCCAGCAGCCCCTTTGGACAGGGTGACTTGGTCCGGGAGCTGTTTTTT. This sequence encodes CASSPFGQGDLVRELFF.

The chain uses TRBV5-6 and TRBJ2-5; 11 positions agree with TRBD2. Germline V CDR1 and CDR2: SGHDT, YYEEEE. This CDR3 has 16 residues. V was pared by 2 bases and J by 4 bases, with 7 bases of the junction left unmatched. The CDR3 is CASSLRGTSGRETQYF. CDR3 nucleotides: TGTGCCAGCAGCTTACGCGGGACTAGCGGCAGAGAGACCCAGTACTTC. The whole variable domain, remainder taken from reference TRBV5-6 and TRBJ2-5, is DAGVTQSPTHLIKTRGQQVTLRCSPKSGHDTVSWYQQALGQGPQFIFQYYEEEERQRGNFPDRFSGHQFPNYSSELNVNALLLGDSALYLCASSLRGTSGRETQYFGPGTRLLVL.